This T cell receptor beta chain was obtained from a study of OX40 agonist ivuxolimab in advanced cancers. The data were produced by immunoSEQ multiplex PCR, yet TCRdb's version contains in-frame clones alone and is incomplete. There are over 80,000 clones in the sample; about 88% occur only once, and roughly 0.8% lies in the top ten. Overall study findings and caveats: Several nonresponders also turned out to have low normalized T-cell clonal expansion. Expanded peripheral T cell antigen specificity was not determined.

Germline V gene sequence: CDR1 SEHNR, CDR2 FQNEAQ (reference sequence). Deletions cut 5 bases from V and 8 bases from J, with 24 bases between. There are 16 residues in the CDR3. The timepoints at which blood was sampled were baseline, cycle 4 day 1, and cycle 7 day 1. Details on this clone: Its cognate antigen is unknown.

The V and J genes are TRBV7-9 and TRBJ1-2; D unclear. This receptor was identified in an adult with an advanced solid tumor such as melanoma, head and neck, liver or kidney cancer. This sample comprised CD4+ or CD8+ T cells sorted from blood, obtained in a trial of the OX40 agonist ivuxolimab. CDR3 residues: CASSPSGPLAIGGYTF. CDR3 DNA: TGTGCCAGCAGCCCCTCCGGTCCATTAGCAATAGGGGGCTACACCTTC.